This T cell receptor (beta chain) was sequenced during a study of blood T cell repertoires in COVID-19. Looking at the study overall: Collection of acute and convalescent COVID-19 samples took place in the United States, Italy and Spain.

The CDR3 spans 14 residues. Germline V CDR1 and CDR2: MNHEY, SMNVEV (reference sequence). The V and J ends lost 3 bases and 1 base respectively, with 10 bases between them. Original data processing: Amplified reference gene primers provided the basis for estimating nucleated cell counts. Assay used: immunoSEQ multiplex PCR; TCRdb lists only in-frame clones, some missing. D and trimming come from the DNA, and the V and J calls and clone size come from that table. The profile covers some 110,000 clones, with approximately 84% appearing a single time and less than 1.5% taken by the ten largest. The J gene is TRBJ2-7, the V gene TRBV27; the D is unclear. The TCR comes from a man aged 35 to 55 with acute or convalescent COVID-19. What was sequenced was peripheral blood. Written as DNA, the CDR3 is TGTGCCAGCAGTTTTATGGCGGATTCCTACGAGCAGTACTTC. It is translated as CASSFMADSYEQYF.